The present T cell receptor beta chain was sequenced within a study of blood T cells in healthy people across ages (dated by TCRdb to the mid-2010s). General notes on the study: Template switching captured roughly one uniquely barcoded TCR beta cDNA molecule per two T cells in model experiments. The study measured age-related changes in TCR beta repertoire diversity using deep sequencing normalized with unique cDNA molecular identifiers. Donors were grouped into four age groups: young (average 16 years), middle-aged (roughly 37), aged (about 60) and long-lived (82). To avoid experimental bias, donors of different ages were spread randomly across the sequencing lanes. Two additional independent replicas of 1 million unique cDNA reads from the same blood draw were analyzed for two donors (one aged 18 to 30 and one aged 80 or older).

V is cut back by 5 bases and J by 1 base, with 8 bases in the junction unmatched. The CDR3 holds 17 amino acids from the cysteine to the phenylalanine. The kept DNA is CDR3 alone, 51 bases in frame from the first base. The CDR1 and CDR2 encoded by the germline V gene are SGHTA and FQGNSA. Results the study describes overall, beyond this receptor: Estimates of total diversity from one million sequenced T cells were regarded as lower bounds and underestimates. Observed TCR beta diversity correlated strongly with the percentage of naive T cells measured by flow cytometry. Because profiling used bulk unsorted PBMCs, naive and antigen-experienced compartments could not be compared conclusively. Donor CMV infection status was unknown, potentially confounding age-related changes in expanded clonotypes. Observed TCR beta diversity per million T cells fell roughly linearly with age, and a significant reduction was already apparent by age roughly 41. Compared with the aged group, the long-lived group had more naive CD4+ T cells, fewer expanded clones and increased TCR diversity, suggesting age selection.

Libraries were made using 5' RACE. Sequencing used an Illumina HiSeq 2500. A second PCR of about 6 to 11 cycles was performed with a sample-barcoded 5' primer and a J-beta primer mix. A unique molecular identifier was introduced onto each TCR beta cDNA molecule by a template-switch 5' adaptor carrying 12 random nucleotides. At least 2.5 million CDR3-containing paired-end reads were obtained from each sample. First-strand cDNA synthesis was performed from all RNA using the Mint cDNA synthesis kit, with priming by a TRBC-specific oligonucleotide. All cDNA was treated with uracil-DNA glycosylase and then went through a first 18-cycle PCR with the universal primers M1SS and BC2_uni_R. The paper's data handling went like this. Each sample was normalized by randomly selecting 1 million high-quality reads, each carrying a distinct molecular identifier. Instead of being binned into consensus sequences, reads that shared molecular identifiers were thrown out. MiTCR, run with a Q25 quality threshold and the strictest error-elimination algorithm, handled CDR3 identification, clonotype clustering and error correction. A nonparametric unseen species model using Euler transformation provided a lower-bound estimate of total TCR beta diversity. TCRdb itself trimmed the public reads at Q25 with fastp, ran MiXCR and retained productive beta chains. One record per CDR3 amino acid sequence lists the most common genes and DNA. TCRdb, rather than the study authors, made the V and J calls. The sample profile shows roughly 930,000 distinct CDR3 sequences; approximately 49% of them were found once. The top ten clonotypes cover about an eighth of the sample.

Systemically healthy Caucasian individuals from Russia, 39 in total and aged about 6 to 100 years, were included as donors. Approximately 9.3 milliliters of peripheral blood were collected from each donor into EDTA-treated Vacutainer tubes. PBMCs were isolated by Ficoll-Paque density-gradient centrifugation, with at least 7 million obtained per sample. Total RNA, at least 5 micrograms per sample, was extracted from PBMCs with Trizol reagent. For every donor, an aliquot of PBMCs went through flow cytometry to measure the percentages of naive CD45RAhigh/CD27high T cells. As for this clonotype: Its antigen specificity is not known. One base away there is no much larger clone; base qualities are not given.

The clonotype was recovered from a man between 25 and 39 years old in good health. Sample: blood. The rearrangement joined TRBV7-2 to TRBJ2-1; 10 middle bases align to TRBD1. The DNA is as follows: TGTGCCAGCAGCCTTTCCCGACAGGGGGCATCCTACAATGAGCAGTTCTTC. This encodes CASSLSRQGASYNEQFF. This CDR3, with the reference TRBV7-2 and TRBJ2-1 proteins standing in past its ends, gives the full variable domain GAGVSQSPSNKVTEKGKDVELRCDPISGHTALYWYRQSLGQGLEFLIYFQGNSAPDKSGLPSDRFSAERTGGSVSTLTIQRTQQEDSAVYLCASSLSRQGASYNEQFFGPGTRLTVL.